This T cell receptor beta chain was sequenced during a study of cytomegalovirus exposure and HLA in healthy donors. Vbeta (60) and Jbeta (13) primers were used in the PCR. This table comes from immunoSEQ multiplex PCR, and its TCRdb copy is limited to in-frame clones, with some not included. The table records 200,000 to 250,000 clones, about 89% of them present only once. Notes on this clone: Its antigen is not identified.

Notes on the study in general: The analysis excluded some indistinguishable V segments, including TRBV6-2 and TRBV6-3. Associated with cytomegalovirus, according to the listing, were fewer than 200 TCR beta chains. Later analysis identified a missense DCLRE1C variant that was linked to TCR beta V- and J-gene trimming.

Trimming took 8 bases from V and 4 from J, leaving 12 bases between them. This CDR3 has 12 amino acids. Germline values: CDR1 MNHEY, CDR2 SMNVEV (reference sequence). The receptor was derived from a woman aged 18-30 years in good health and CMV-seronegative. The rearrangement joins TRBV27 to TRBJ2-7; a possible D gene is TRBD1 (6 bases). Source material: PBMCs. CDR3 bases: TGTGCCAGCCGACAGGTAGGATACGAGCAGTACTTC. As protein: CASRQVGYEQYF.